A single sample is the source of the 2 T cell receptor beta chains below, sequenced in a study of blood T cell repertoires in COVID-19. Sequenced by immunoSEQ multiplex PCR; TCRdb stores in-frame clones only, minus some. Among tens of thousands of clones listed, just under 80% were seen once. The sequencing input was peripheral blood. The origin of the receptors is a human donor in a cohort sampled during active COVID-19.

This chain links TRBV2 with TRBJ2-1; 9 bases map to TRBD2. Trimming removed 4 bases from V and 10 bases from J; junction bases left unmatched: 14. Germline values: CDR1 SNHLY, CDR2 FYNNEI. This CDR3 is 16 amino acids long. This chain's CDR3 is CASSVRSSGSSGEQFF. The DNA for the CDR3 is TGTGCCAGCAGTGTACGGAGTAGCGGGAGCTCAGGAGAGCAGTTCTTC.

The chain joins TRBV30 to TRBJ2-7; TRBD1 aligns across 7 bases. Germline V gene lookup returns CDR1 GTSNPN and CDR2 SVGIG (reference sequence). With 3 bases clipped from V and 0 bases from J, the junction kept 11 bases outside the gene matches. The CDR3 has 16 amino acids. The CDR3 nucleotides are TGTGCCTGGAGGCATACTGGACAGGTCTACTCCTACGAGCAGTACTTC. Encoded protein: CAWRHTGQVYSYEQYF. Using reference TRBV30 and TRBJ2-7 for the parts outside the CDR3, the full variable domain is SQTIHQWPATLVQPVGSPLSLECTVEGTSNPNLYWYRQAAGRGLQLLFYSVGIGQISSEVPQNLSASRPQDRQFILSSKKLLLSDSGFYLCAWRHTGQVYSYEQYFGPGTRLTVT.